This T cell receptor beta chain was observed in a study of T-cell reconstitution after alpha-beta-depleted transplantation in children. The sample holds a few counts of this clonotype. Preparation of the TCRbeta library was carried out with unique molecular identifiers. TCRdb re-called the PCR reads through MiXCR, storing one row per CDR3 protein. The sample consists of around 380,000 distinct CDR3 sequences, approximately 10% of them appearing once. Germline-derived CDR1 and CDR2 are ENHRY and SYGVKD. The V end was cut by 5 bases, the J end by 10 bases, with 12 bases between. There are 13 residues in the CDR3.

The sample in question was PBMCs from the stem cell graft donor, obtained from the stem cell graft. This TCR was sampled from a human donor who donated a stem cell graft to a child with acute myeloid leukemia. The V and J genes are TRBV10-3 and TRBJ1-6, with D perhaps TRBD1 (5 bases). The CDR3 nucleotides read TGTGCCATCAGTAAGGACATAAGATCACCCCTCCACTTT. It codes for CAISKDIRSPLHF.